This is a list of T cell receptor beta chains from one sample in a study of cytomegalovirus exposure and HLA in healthy donors. Libraries were prepared by immunoSEQ multiplex PCR; TCRdb keeps only in-frame clonotypes and omits some of them. This table holds 150,000 or so clones, 60% to 80% found once. What was sequenced was PBMCs. The receptors were gathered from a male donor in good health and CMV-seronegative. The CDR3 runs from the conserved cysteine through the conserved F or W. The D gene is left open where the match is weak. Expanded clones get a size class; other rows say once, few or many, or leave the size out.

v_call	clone_size	d_call	j_call	cdr3_aa	cdr3_nt
TRBV5-1	NA	TRBD1	TRBJ2-1	CASSLALVDRGFRNEQFF	TGCGCCAGCAGCTTGGCCTTAGTCGACAGGGGGTTTCGCAATGAGCAGTTCTTC
TRBV27	NA	NA	TRBJ1-1	CASSSQGGVTEAFF	TGTGCCAGCAGTTCCCAGGGAGGTGTCACTGAAGCTTTCTTT
TRBV5-4	NA	TRBD1	TRBJ2-1	CASSSRTGGSYNEQFF	TGTGCCAGCAGCTCCAGGACAGGGGGGTCCTACAATGAGCAGTTCTTC
TRBV5-1	NA	TRBD2	TRBJ2-5	CASSDYPTSEYQETQYF	TGCGCCAGCAGCGACTACCCGACTAGCGAGTACCAAGAGACCCAGTACTTC
TRBV7-6	NA	TRBD2	TRBJ2-3	CASSPSGGFTDTQYF	TGTGCCAGCAGCCCTAGCGGGGGGTTCACAGATACGCAGTATTTT
TRBV6-6	NA	NA	TRBJ2-1	CASSRRNEQFF	TGTGCCAGCAGTCGTCGGAATGAGCAGTTCTTC
TRBV29-1	NA	NA	TRBJ2-1	CSVVRGDEQFF	TGCAGCGTGGTCAGGGGCGATGAGCAGTTCTTC
TRBV29-1	NA	TRBD2	TRBJ2-1	CSVGPGLAGVRRSYNEQFF	TGCAGCGTGGGGCCGGGACTAGCGGGAGTGCGACGCTCCTACAATGAGCAGTTCTTC
TRBV7-8	NA	TRBD1	TRBJ2-2	CASSPGTGRRASTGELFF	TGTGCCAGCAGCCCGGGGACAGGGAGGAGGGCAAGTACCGGGGAGCTGTTTTTT
TRBV18	NA	NA	TRBJ1-6	CASSPQTGNSPLHF	TGTGCCAGCTCACCACAAACAGGGAATTCACCCCTCCACTTT
TRBV4-1	few	NA	TRBJ1-2	CASSQDWGADGYTF	TGCGCCAGCAGCCAAGATTGGGGCGCGGATGGCTACACCTTC
TRBV19	NA	NA	TRBJ1-5	CASSIGVGRENQPQHF	TGTGCCAGTAGTATAGGTGTGGGACGGGAGAATCAGCCCCAGCATTTT
TRBV25-1	few	NA	TRBJ1-1	CASSSDRLTEAFF	TGTGCCAGCAGTAGCGACAGACTCACTGAAGCTTTCTTT
TRBV9	few	NA	TRBJ2-1	CASSVVAGAGNEQFF	TGTGCCAGCAGCGTAGTGGCAGGAGCAGGGAATGAGCAGTTCTTC
TRBV27	NA	TRBD2	TRBJ2-3	CASSNPSGGAGGTDTQYF	TGTGCCAGCAGTAACCCTAGCGGGGGGGCCGGAGGAACAGATACGCAGTATTTT
TRBV5-8	NA	NA	TRBJ1-3	CASSFRGIVENTIYF	TGTGCCAGCAGCTTCCGGGGGATTGTTGAAAACACCATATATTTT
TRBV4-3	once	NA	TRBJ1-2	CASSQEVWGAGYGYTF	TGCGCCAGCAGCCAAGAGGTCTGGGGCGCCGGCTATGGCTACACCTTC
TRBV7-6	NA	TRBD2	TRBJ2-3	CASSLGALAGGSTDTQYF	TGTGCCAGCAGCTTAGGAGCACTAGCGGGAGGTTCCACAGATACGCAGTATTTT
TRBV5-6	NA	TRBD1	TRBJ2-7	CASSSGTANYEQYF	TGTGCCAGCAGCTCCGGGACAGCTAACTACGAGCAGTACTTC
TRBV6-6	few	TRBD2	TRBJ2-7	CASSSSGSSYEQYF	TGTGCCAGCAGTTCCAGCGGGAGCTCCTACGAGCAGTACTTC
TRBV19	NA	NA	TRBJ1-2	CASSIDFRGARGYTF	TGTGCCAGTAGTATAGATTTCCGGGGGGCTCGGGGCTACACCTTC
TRBV7-9	few	NA	TRBJ2-7	CASTAGGRGSYEQYF	TGTGCCAGCACCGCGGGAGGCAGGGGGTCCTACGAGCAGTACTTC
TRBV6-6	few	NA	TRBJ1-2	CASSLARGNYGYTF	TGTGCCAGCAGCCTTGCCAGGGGTAACTATGGCTACACCTTC
TRBV6-5	NA	NA	TRBJ2-2	CASSYSGQGSTGELFF	TGTGCCAGCAGTTACTCGGGGCAGGGCTCCACCGGGGAGCTGTTTTTT
TRBV5-8	NA	TRBD2	TRBJ2-7	CASSLVQDYGLAGSYEQYF	TGTGCCAGCAGCCTCGTCCAAGACTACGGGCTAGCGGGATCCTACGAGCAGTACTTC
TRBV5-1	NA	NA	TRBJ2-2	CASSFDKNTGELFF	TGCGCCAGCAGCTTTGACAAGAACACCGGGGAGCTGTTTTTT
TRBV9	NA	NA	TRBJ2-1	CASSPMGGTYNEQFF	TGTGCCAGCAGCCCCATGGGGGGAACCTACAATGAGCAGTTCTTC
TRBV7-9	once	NA	TRBJ1-1	CASSSSGREAFF	TGTGCCAGCAGCTCCAGTGGTCGTGAAGCTTTCTTT
TRBV18	NA	NA	TRBJ2-7	CASSPGAGNYEQYF	TGTGCCAGCTCACCGGGGGCAGGGAACTACGAGCAGTACTTC
TRBV19	NA	TRBD2	TRBJ2-1	CASSTPPSGRVTYNEQFF	TGTGCCAGTAGTACCCCCCCTAGCGGGAGAGTAACCTACAATGAGCAGTTCTTC
TRBV11-2	NA	NA	TRBJ2-7	CASSLEFGDKQYF	TGTGCCAGCAGCTTAGAATTTGGGGACAAGCAGTACTTC
TRBV5-6	few	TRBD1	TRBJ1-2	CASRPNIVGTGHYGYTF	TGTGCCAGCAGACCCAATATTGTCGGGACAGGGCACTATGGCTACACCTTC
TRBV10-3	NA	NA	TRBJ1-1	CAISELEAEAFF	TGTGCCATCAGTGAGTTAGAAGCTGAAGCTTTCTTT
TRBV7-8	few	TRBD2	TRBJ2-5	CASSSSGSRRETQYF	TGTGCCAGCAGTTCTAGCGGGAGTAGGCGGGAGACCCAGTACTTC
TRBV6-1	few	NA	TRBJ2-2	CASRAGVATGELFF	TGTGCCAGCAGAGCCGGGGTTGCCACCGGGGAGCTGTTTTTT
TRBV2	few	TRBD1	TRBJ1-1	CASSASGTGVAEAFF	TGTGCCAGCAGCGCCTCCGGGACAGGGGTTGCTGAAGCTTTCTTT
TRBV9	NA	TRBD1	TRBJ1-2	CASSPPGGYGYTF	TGTGCCAGCAGCCCCCCAGGGGGCTATGGCTACACCTTC
TRBV11-2	few	TRBD2	TRBJ2-2	CASSDPRAGTTTGELFF	TGTGCCAGCAGCGACCCCCGGGCGGGGACTACCACCGGGGAGCTGTTTTTT
TRBV5-1	NA	TRBD2	TRBJ2-2	CASRPLGGGYTGELFF	TGCGCCAGCAGACCGTTGGGGGGGGGATACACCGGGGAGCTGTTTTTT
TRBV4-3	few	NA	TRBJ1-3	CASSQDSNSGNTIYF	TGCGCCAGCAGCCAAGATTCCAACTCTGGAAACACCATATATTTT
TRBV4-3	few	TRBD2	TRBJ2-1	CASSQDAGGYNEQFF	TGCGCCAGCAGCCAAGATGCGGGAGGGTACAATGAGCAGTTCTTC
TRBV19	NA	NA	TRBJ2-2	CASSTQGGGELFF	TGTGCCAGTAGTACCCAGGGAGGAGGGGAGCTGTTTTTT
TRBV6-5	NA	NA	TRBJ2-2	CASSYSLPVNTGELFF	TGTGCCAGCAGTTATTCCCTGCCGGTGAACACCGGGGAGCTGTTTTTT
TRBV11-2	NA	TRBD1	TRBJ2-7	CASSLKRTGGFDEQYF	TGTGCCAGCAGCTTAAAGCGGACAGGGGGCTTCGACGAGCAGTACTTC
TRBV7-6	NA	NA	TRBJ2-5	CASSLGSRETQYF	TGTGCCAGCAGCTTAGGGAGTCGAGAGACCCAGTACTTC
TRBV7-2	NA	NA	TRBJ2-3	CASSRTGTDTQYF	TGTGCCAGCAGCCGTACTGGCACAGATACGCAGTATTTT
TRBV4-1	NA	TRBD1	TRBJ2-7	CASSQAGRQGEYF	TGCGCCAGCAGCCAAGCCGGACGACAGGGGGAGTACTTC
TRBV18	NA	NA	TRBJ1-1	CASSPRLGGMNTEAFF	TGTGCCAGCTCACCACGTCTGGGCGGGATGAACACTGAAGCTTTCTTT
TRBV7-2	NA	NA	TRBJ1-6	CASSPSPGTQGYNSPLHF	TGTGCCAGCAGCCCAAGTCCCGGGACACAGGGCTATAATTCACCCCTCCACTTT